This TCR beta chain was observed in a study of T cell responses to AZD1222 COVID-19 vaccine. Some clones are missing from TCRdb's copy, which holds only in-frame ones; the method was immunoSEQ multiplex PCR. The top ten hold 0.85% to 1.2% of the sample, which has approximately 130,000 clones, 92% seen once. Per the germline V gene, CDR1 is SGHDT and CDR2 is YYEEEE. V shed 0 bases and J 3 bases; nucleotides not matched to a gene: 5. The CDR3 loop spans 15 amino acids. Sequencing was performed on peripheral blood, taken 28 days after the second AZD1222 dose. The V and J genes are TRBV5-6 and TRBJ1-2; 7 bases agree with TRBD1. This receptor was identified in an adult who received the AZD1222 COVID-19 vaccine. Written as DNA, the CDR3 is TGTGCCAGCAGCTTGGGACTAGGGGGCTACTATGGCTACACCTTC. Translated, it gives CASSLGLGGYYGYTF.